This T cell receptor beta chain emerged from a study of blood T cells in healthy people across ages. Study observations and caveats: Aged donors had fewer naive CD4+ cells and lower diversity than long-lived donors.

CDR1 SGHAT and CDR2 FQNNGV come from the germline V gene. The CDR3 spans 16 residues. V dropped 4 bases and J dropped 5; count of bases not matched to a gene: 13. The use of a sample-barcoded 5' primer and a J-beta primer mix characterized a second PCR of roughly 6 to 11 cycles. Every cDNA molecule carried a tag from a template-switch adaptor bearing 12 random nucleotides. TCRdb re-called the 5' RACE reads with MiXCR, one entry per CDR3 protein. The table includes 780,000 or so distinct CDR3 sequences, 56% detected once. As for this clonotype: Its cognate antigen is unknown.

The sequenced sample consisted of blood. This chain uses TRBV11-2 with TRBJ2-5; 7 bases fit TRBD2. This TCR derives from a man aged 35-49 years in good health. CDR3 region: CASSSYEVREVETQYF. CDR3 DNA sequence: TGTGCCAGCAGCTCGTACGAGGTACGGGAGGTCGAGACCCAGTACTTC.